This T cell receptor (beta chain) appears in the sequencing data of a study of T cells after yellow fever vaccination. This clonotype was counted only a few times. Trimming cost V 5 bases and J 3 bases, with 16 bases left between them. This CDR3 comprises 15 residues. Germline assignment: CDR1 SGHTA and CDR2 FQGNSA. Production of TCR cDNA was by 5'RACE template switching, which also added a universal primer site and UMIs. TCRdb re-analysed the 5' RACE reads in MiXCR, keeping a single row per CDR3 protein. The sample holds roughly 300,000 distinct CDR3 sequences, approximately 8% seen once. V usage is TRBV7-2 and J usage is TRBJ1-2; no clear D gene. Sample: PBMCs, taken about 49 days after the first yellow fever vaccination. The source of this sequence is a man between 18 and 35 years old who received the YFV17D yellow fever vaccine. The CDR3 here is CASSPREGTHYGYTF. As DNA, the CDR3 is TGTGCCAGCAGCCCTCGCGAGGGCACCCACTATGGCTACACCTTC.